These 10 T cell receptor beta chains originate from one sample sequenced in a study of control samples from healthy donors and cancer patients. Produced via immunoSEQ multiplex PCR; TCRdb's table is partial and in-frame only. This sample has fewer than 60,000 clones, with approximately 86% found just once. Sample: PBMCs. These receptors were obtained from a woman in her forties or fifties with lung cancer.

The CDR3 loop reads CASSFSINEQFF. CDR3 bases: TGTGCCAGCAGTTTTTCGATCAATGAGCAGTTCTTC. The V and J genes are TRBV27 and TRBJ2-1; D is unclear. V lost 3 bases, J lost 6 bases, and 6 bases lay in between. Germline V CDR1 and CDR2: MNHEY, SMNVEV (reference sequence). The length of the CDR3 is 12 residues.

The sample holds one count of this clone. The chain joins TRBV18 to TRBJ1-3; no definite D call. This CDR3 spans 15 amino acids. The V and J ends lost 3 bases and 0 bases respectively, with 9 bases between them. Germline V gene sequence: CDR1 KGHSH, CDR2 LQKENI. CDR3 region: CASSPGGFSGNTIYF. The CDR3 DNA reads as TGTGCCAGCTCACCTGGCGGGTTCTCTGGAAACACCATATATTTT.

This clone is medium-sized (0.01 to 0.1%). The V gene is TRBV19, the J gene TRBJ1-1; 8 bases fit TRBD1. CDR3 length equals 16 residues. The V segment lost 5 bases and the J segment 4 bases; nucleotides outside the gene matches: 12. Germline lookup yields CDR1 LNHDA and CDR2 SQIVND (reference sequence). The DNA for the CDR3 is TGTGCCAGTAGTGCGCGCATGGGACAGGCGAGCACTGAAGCTTTCTTT. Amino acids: CASSARMGQASTEAFF.

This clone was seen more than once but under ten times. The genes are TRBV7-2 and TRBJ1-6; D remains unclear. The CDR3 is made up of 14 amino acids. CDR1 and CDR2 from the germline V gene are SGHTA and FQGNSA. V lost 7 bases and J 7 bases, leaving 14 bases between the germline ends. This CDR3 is CASTLTPSNSPLHF. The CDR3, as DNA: TGTGCCAGCACCTTGACGCCATCAAATTCACCCCTCCACTTT. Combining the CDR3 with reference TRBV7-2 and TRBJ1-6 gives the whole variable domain GAGVSQSPSNKVTEKGKDVELRCDPISGHTALYWYRQSLGQGLEFLIYFQGNSAPDKSGLPSDRFSAERTGGSVSTLTIQRTQQEDSAVYLCASTLTPSNSPLHFGNGTRLTVT.

CDR3: CASSQETWGGYGYTF. In DNA form, the CDR3 reads TGTGCCAGCAGCCAAGAAACATGGGGTGGCTATGGCTACACCTTC. The chain links TRBV14 to TRBJ1-2; D remains ambiguous. The V end was cut by 0 bases, the J end by 4 bases, with 12 bases between. Germline loops: CDR1 SGHDN, CDR2 FVKESK. This CDR3 spans 15 amino acids.

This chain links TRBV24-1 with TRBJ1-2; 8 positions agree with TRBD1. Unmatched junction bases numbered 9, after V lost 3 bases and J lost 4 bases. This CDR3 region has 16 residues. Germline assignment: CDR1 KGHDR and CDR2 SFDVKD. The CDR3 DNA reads TGTGCCACCAGTGATCCCGGACAGGGTCAAAGCTATGGCTACACCTTC. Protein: CATSDPGQGQSYGYTF.

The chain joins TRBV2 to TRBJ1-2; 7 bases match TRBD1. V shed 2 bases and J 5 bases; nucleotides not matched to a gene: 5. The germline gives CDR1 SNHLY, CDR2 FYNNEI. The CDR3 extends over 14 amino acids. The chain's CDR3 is CASSETGEGYGYTF. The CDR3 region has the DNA TGTGCCAGCAGTGAAACAGGGGAGGGATATGGCTACACCTTC.

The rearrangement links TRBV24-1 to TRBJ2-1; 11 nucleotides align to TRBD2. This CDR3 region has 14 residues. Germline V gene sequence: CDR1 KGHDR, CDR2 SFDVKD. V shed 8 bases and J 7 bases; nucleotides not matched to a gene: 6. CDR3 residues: CATKSSGGGNEQFF. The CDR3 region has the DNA TGTGCCACCAAAAGTAGCGGGGGGGGTAATGAGCAGTTCTTC.

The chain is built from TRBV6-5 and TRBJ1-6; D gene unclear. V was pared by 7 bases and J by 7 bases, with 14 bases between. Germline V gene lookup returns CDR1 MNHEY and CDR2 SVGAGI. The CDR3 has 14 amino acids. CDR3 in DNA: TGTGCCAGCACCTCGGAGATCGGCAATTCACCCCTCCACTTT. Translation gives CASTSEIGNSPLHF.

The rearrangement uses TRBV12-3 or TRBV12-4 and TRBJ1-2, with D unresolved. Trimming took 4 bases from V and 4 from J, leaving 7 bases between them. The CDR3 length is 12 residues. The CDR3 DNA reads TGTGCCAGCAGTTCTTTGGGCTATGGCTACACCTTC. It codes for CASSSLGYGYTF.